This T cell receptor (beta chain) emerged from a study of early T cells in non-severe SARS-CoV-2 infection. About the study: Sequencing of unsorted whole blood was done on bulk RNA, leaving chains unpaired.

Trimming took 5 bases from V and 1 from J, leaving 8 bases between them. The CDR3 is 14 amino acids. Individual cDNA molecules each received unique molecular identifiers attached to them. Each CDR3 protein is one row after TCRdb ran MiXCR on the 5' RACE reads. The table has roughly 35,000 distinct CDR3 sequences, roughly 5% seen once; the top ten hold 25% to 30%. Study results and caveats: VDJdb matching favored anti-spike CD8 responses, missing private and CD4 specificities.

Ten or more counts support this clonotype. What it binds is unknown. The sequence derives from an adult who was a healthcare worker with PCR-confirmed SARS-CoV-2 infection or an uninfected control (not recorded which). Sequencing was carried out using whole blood. The chain carries TRBV12-3 or TRBV12-4 and TRBJ2-2; D not resolved. The DNA of the CDR3 is TGTGCCAGCAGTAAGGACCAGAACACCGGGGAGCTGTTTTTT. This encodes CASSKDQNTGELFF.